This T cell receptor (beta chain) was identified in a study of Ad26.COV2.S vaccination and SARS-CoV-2 variants. Libraries were prepared by immunoSEQ multiplex PCR; TCRdb keeps only in-frame clonotypes and omits some of them. The sample includes under 95,000 clones, approximately 81% seen only once; the top ten take approximately 15%. This CDR3 contains 15 residues. Study-wide findings and caveats: Researchers cautioned that TCR breadth and depth analyses may have underestimated total T cell responses. Responses of spike-specific T cells (both CD8+ and CD4+) reportedly showed substantial breadth after vaccination. Those who received the vaccine showed greater spike-specific TCR breadth than those given placebo. Breadth of non-spike TCRs did not differ between vaccinees and placebo recipients.

Comments on this clone: What it binds is unknown.

V usage is TRBV21-1 and J usage is TRBJ1-5. TRBV21-1 represents a pseudogene. Sample: peripheral blood, taken after recovery from COVID-19. The sequence came from a human donor who had recovered from COVID-19. This CDR3 reads CASSKASYSNQPQHF. CDR3 sequence (DNA): TGTGCCAGCAGCAAAGCTTCATATAGCAATCAGCCCCAGCATTTT.